What follows describes a single T cell receptor (beta chain). This CDR3 contains 13 residues. Trimming took 6 bases from V and 3 from J, leaving 10 bases between them. The germline gives CDR1 MNHNS, CDR2 SASEGT. A sample-barcoded 5' primer and a J-beta primer mix were used in a second PCR of roughly 6 to 11 cycles. TCRdb reanalysed the 5' RACE reads using MiXCR and keeps one entry per CDR3 protein. The sample lists around 900,000 distinct CDR3 sequences, more than 25% seen once, with 17% in the top ten. The entry originates in a study of blood T cells in healthy people across ages. The rearrangement joins TRBV6-1 to TRBJ2-3; either TRBD1 or TRBD2 may supply D (6 bases each). The sequenced material came from blood. The sequence came from an elderly woman in good health. CDR3 region: CASRWGATDTQYF. In nucleotides, the CDR3 is TGTGCCAGCAGATGGGGGGCTACAGATACGCAGTATTTT.